These 14 T cell receptor beta chains were sequenced from one sample in a study of OX40 agonist ivuxolimab in advanced cancers. The assay was immunoSEQ multiplex PCR, and TCRdb's table has in-frame clones only and misses some. Of about 110,000 clones in the sample, about 91% are singletons; the top ten hold roughly 0.66%. The sequenced sample was CD4+ or CD8+ T cells sorted from blood, obtained in a trial of the OX40 agonist ivuxolimab. The receptors were sampled from an adult with an advanced solid tumor such as melanoma, head and neck, liver or kidney cancer.

V gene TRBV20-1 combines with J gene TRBJ2-7; D not resolved. V lost 3 bases and J lost 6, with 3 bases in between. Germline V gives CDR1 DFQATT, CDR2 SNEGSKA (reference sequence). The length of the CDR3 is 9 residues. For the CDR3, the DNA is TGCAGTGCTAGGGGCGAGCAGTACTTC. Amino acid sequence: CSARGEQYF.

A single count supports this clone. CDR3 sequence reads: CASSSTGTGSYNSPLHF. The CDR3 DNA follows: TGCGCCAGCAGCTCAACCGGGACAGGGTCCTATAATTCACCCCTCCACTTT. V is TRBV5-1 and J is TRBJ1-6; 9 bases fit TRBD1. The CDR3 consists of 17 residues. Germline lookup yields CDR1 SGHRS and CDR2 YFSETQ. V lost 3 bases, J lost 1 base, and 5 bases stayed unmatched.

V gene TRBV19 combines with J gene TRBJ1-5; D gene unclear. CDR1 and CDR2 from the germline V gene are LNHDA and SQIVND (reference sequence). Trimming removed 4 bases from V and 1 base from J, with 17 bases in between. The CDR3 length is 17 residues. The CDR3 nucleotides read TGTGCCAGTAGTACCCGCGCCGGGCACCTAAGCAATCAGCCCCAGCATTTT. Amino acid sequence: CASSTRAGHLSNQPQHF.

The chain is built from TRBV5-4 and TRBJ1-4, with 7 bases identical to TRBD1. With V trimmed by 2 bases and J by 7 bases, 11 bases remained unmatched. The V gene's germline CDR1 is SGHNT and CDR2 YYREEE (reference sequence). This CDR3 is built from 16 residues. The CDR3 region has the DNA TGTGCCAGCAGCTTCAGGGGGAACGTCGGTATTGAAAAACTGTTTTTT. It specifies CASSFRGNVGIEKLFF.

The V gene is TRBV30, the J gene TRBJ1-4, with 9 positions matching TRBD1. Trimming took 8 bases from V and 8 from J; bases not matched to a gene: 9. From germline, CDR1 is GTSNPN and CDR2 SVGIG (reference sequence). The CDR3 extends over 13 amino acids. CDR3 bases: TGTGCCCTCGAACAGGGGGCAGGGGAAAAACTGTTTTTT. It is translated as CALEQGAGEKLFF.

The DNA of the CDR3 is TGTGCCATCAGTGAGGGGTCTTACAATGAGCAGTTCTTC. It translates to CAISEGSYNEQFF. The chain recombines TRBV10-3 with TRBJ2-1; D not resolved. The germline CDR1 and CDR2 sequences are ENHRY and SYGVKD. V dropped 2 bases and J dropped 4 bases, with 6 bases sitting between them. The CDR3 is 13 amino acids.

This clone was recorded only once. The chain uses TRBV30 and TRBJ1-6; TRBD1 is a possible D gene (5 bases). Germline values: CDR1 GTSNPN, CDR2 SVGIG (reference sequence). This CDR3 spans 16 amino acids. V was clipped by 1 base and J by 0 bases, with 10 bases between them. In DNA, the CDR3 is TGTGCCTGGAGTGGACAGCAGAGCTCCTATAATTCACCCCTCCACTTT. Encoded protein: CAWSGQQSSYNSPLHF.

This clone was recorded once. The V gene is TRBV18, the J gene TRBJ1-6, with TRBD1 matching 7 bases. Germline V gives CDR1 KGHSH, CDR2 LQKENI. The CDR3 covers 16 residues. V trimming: 3 bases; J trimming: 7 bases; junction bases outside the gene matches: 9. The CDR3 sequence: CASSPGTASSNSPLHF. DNA for the CDR3: TGTGCCAGCTCACCGGGGACAGCAAGTTCCAATTCACCCCTCCACTTT. Looking up the rest from reference TRBV18 and TRBJ1-6 gives the full variable domain: NAGVMQNPRHLVRRRGQEARLRCSPMKGHSHVYWYRQLPEEGLKFMVYLQKENIIDESGMPKERFSAEFPKEGPSILRIQQVVRGDSAAYFCASSPGTASSNSPLHFGNGTRLTVT.

The chain combines TRBV30 with TRBJ2-1, with 12 bases identical to TRBD2. Germline CDR1 reads GTSNPN; CDR2 reads SVGIG (reference sequence). CDR3 size: 14 residues. With V trimmed by 6 bases and J by 4 bases, 4 bases remained unmatched. CDR3 sequence: CACSTSGGYNEQFF. Here the CDR3 DNA reads TGTGCCTGCTCGACTAGCGGGGGATACAATGAGCAGTTCTTC.

The chain has TRBV29-1 and TRBJ2-3; the D is unclear. CDR1 and CDR2 (germline): SQVTM, ANQGSEA. CDR3 length equals 15 residues. The V end lost 7 bases, the J end lost 0 bases, and 17 bases lay between the germline ends. This CDR3 reads CSGRRREASTDTQYF. CDR3 nucleotide sequence: TGCAGCGGCAGAAGGCGAGAAGCTAGCACAGATACGCAGTATTTT.

The V gene is TRBV10-2, the J gene TRBJ1-5; 7 bases fit TRBD1. The CDR3 consists of 16 residues. Trimming removed 3 bases from V and 7 bases from J; junction bases left unmatched: 12. Germline-derived CDR1 and CDR2 are WSHSY and SAAADI. The CDR3 here is CASSDTTGNWHQPQHF. The CDR3 bases are TGCGCCAGCAGTGATACGACAGGGAATTGGCACCAGCCCCAGCATTTT.

In nucleotides, the CDR3 is TGTGCCAGCAGCAATAGCGGGAGTGGATACAATGAGCAGTTCTTC. Translated: CASSNSGSGYNEQFF. This chain uses TRBV9 with TRBJ2-1, with 9 nucleotides matching TRBD2. CDR3 size: 15 residues. The germline V gene has CDR1 SGDLS and CDR2 YYNGEE. V was pared by 4 bases and J by 4 bases, with 6 bases of the junction left unmatched.

This sequence joins TRBV30 and TRBJ1-1, with D unresolved. The V end was cut by 1 base, the J end by 1 base, with 7 bases between. Germline CDR1 and CDR2: GTSNPN and SVGIG (reference sequence). The CDR3 has 13 residues. This CDR3 is CAWSGWENTEAFF. CDR3 coding DNA: TGTGCCTGGAGTGGGTGGGAGAACACTGAAGCTTTCTTT.

This sequence joins TRBV9 and TRBJ2-2; D is possibly TRBD1 (6 bases). Between the trimmed V and J ends, which lost 0 bases and 1 base, there was a span of 7 bases. CDR1 and CDR2 from the germline V gene are SGDLS and YYNGEE. The CDR3 sequence is 15 residues long. CDR3 protein: CASSVAGQNTGELFF. CDR3 bases: TGTGCCAGCAGCGTAGCGGGACAGAACACCGGGGAGCTGTTTTTT.